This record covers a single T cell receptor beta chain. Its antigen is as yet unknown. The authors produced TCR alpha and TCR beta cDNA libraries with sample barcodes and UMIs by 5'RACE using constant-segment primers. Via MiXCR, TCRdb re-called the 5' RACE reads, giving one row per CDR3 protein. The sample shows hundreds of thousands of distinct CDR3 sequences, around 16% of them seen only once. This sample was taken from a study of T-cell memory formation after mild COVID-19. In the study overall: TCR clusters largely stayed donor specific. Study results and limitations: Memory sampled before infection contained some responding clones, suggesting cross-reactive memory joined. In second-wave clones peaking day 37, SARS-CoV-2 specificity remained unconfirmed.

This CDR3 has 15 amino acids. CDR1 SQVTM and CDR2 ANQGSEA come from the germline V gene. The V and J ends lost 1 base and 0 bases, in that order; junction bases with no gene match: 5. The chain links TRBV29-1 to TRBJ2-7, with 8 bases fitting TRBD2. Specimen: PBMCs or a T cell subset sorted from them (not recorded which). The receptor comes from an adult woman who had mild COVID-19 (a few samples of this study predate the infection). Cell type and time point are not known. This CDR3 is CSVEVGAGASYEQYF. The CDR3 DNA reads TGCAGCGTTGAAGTCGGAGCGGGGGCCTCCTACGAGCAGTACTTC.